The T cell receptor (beta chain) described here comes from a study of post-analysis software for immune sequencing data. Study details: Relapsing-remitting, secondary progressive and progressive-relapsing forms made up the multiple sclerosis disease courses.

Whole-study findings and limits: Patients used a few TRBV segments, including TRBV5-6, TRBV5-1 and TRBV20-1, more often than controls.

The CDR3 has 16 residues. Germline CDR1 is SGHAT and CDR2 is FQNNGV. V lost 5 bases and J lost 3, with 19 bases in between. Unique molecular identifiers had been added to the TCR beta cDNA libraries. Yield was 500,000 to 600,000 cDNA molecules from approximately 0.91 to 9.4 million T cells. TCRdb itself ran the PCR reads through MiXCR, one entry per CDR3 protein. This sample has about 190,000 distinct CDR3 sequences, with around 30% found just once. In the case of this clonotype: Its antigen is not known.

The material sequenced was blood. The sequence derives from a girl aged 2-17 years with multiple sclerosis. The genes are TRBV11-2 and TRBJ1-1; D is perhaps TRBD1 (5 bases). CDR3 nucleotide sequence: TGTGCCAGCAGCCCCTGGGGAGGGACTATTGACACTGAAGCTTTCTTT. It specifies CASSPWGGTIDTEAFF.